This T cell receptor (beta chain) was obtained from a study of T-cell memory formation after mild COVID-19. Notes on the study in general: The main location of contracting CD4+ clones was CM and EM, and that of contracting CD8+ clones was EMRA. Later expanders leaned CD4+, whereas clones that contracted between day 15 and 85 were balanced CD4/CD8. There was no confirmation that second-wave clones peaking on day 37 were SARS-CoV-2 specific.

The authors produced TCR alpha and TCR beta cDNA libraries with sample barcodes and UMIs by 5'RACE using constant-segment primers. TCRdb analysed the 5' RACE reads with MiXCR anew, one entry per CDR3 protein. The repertoire holds about 110,000 distinct CDR3 sequences, around 17% seen once, with approximately 5.5% in the top ten. There are 16 residues in the CDR3. With 1 base removed from V and 2 bases from J, the gap between germline ends came to 14 bases. Germline loops: CDR1 SGHTA, CDR2 FQGNSA. About this clonotype: The antigen is not known.

This receptor was obtained from a man between 18 and 35 years old who had mild COVID-19 (a few samples of this study predate the infection). Cell type and time point are not known. The specimen sequenced was PBMCs or a T cell subset sorted from them (not recorded which). This chain links TRBV7-2 with TRBJ2-5; D might be TRBD1 (6 bases). The CDR3 loop reads CASSLVDRRVQETQYF. The CDR3 DNA sequence: TGTGCCAGCAGCTTAGTTGACAGGCGTGTACAAGAGACCCAGTACTTC.